This T cell receptor (beta chain) was obtained from a study of T cells in Graves' hyperthyroidism and ophthalmopathy. The overall study: It was at initial diagnosis, before any treatment, that peripheral blood was collected. Findings and limits, study-wide: Most expanded thyroid clonotypes above 0.001 recurred in blood.

Pregnant or lactating patients were excluded, as were those with uncontrolled infection or other autoimmune disease. Isolation of PBMCs was performed on around 9.7 ml fresh peripheral blood. The CDR3 extends over 16 amino acids. RNA transcripts provided the source from which TCR beta CDR3 regions were amplified. During a first-round RT-PCR of the TCR CDR3, the HTBI primer set was used. MiXCR, applied by TCRdb to the multiplex PCR reads, yields one record per CDR3 protein. The data hold around 530,000 distinct CDR3 sequences, with roughly a sixth observed a single time. As concerns this clonotype: Its antigen is still unknown.

Material for sequencing was blood. The chain combines TRBV12-3 or TRBV12-4 with TRBJ2-1, with 12 bases lining up with TRBD1. The J call may be wrong; the DNA end is better matched by TRBJ2-7. The clonotype was recovered from a woman in her late teens or twenties with Graves' ophthalmopathy. The CDR3 sequence is CASSYGGQGARNEQYF. In DNA, the CDR3 is TGTGCCAGCAGTTACGGGGGACAGGGGGCTCGAAATGAGCAGTACTTC.